The 10 T cell receptor beta chains in this list originate from one sample, sequenced in a study of T cell repertoires in cytomegalovirus infection. Their specific antigens are unknown. TCRdb redid the calling of the reads with MiXCR, one entry per CDR3 protein. The repertoire holds some 150,000 distinct CDR3 sequences, with around 30% as singletons. Sequences were derived from CD8+ T cells from cultured PBMCs, sampled from culture after CMV antigen stimulation. All receptors derive from a human donor in good health (CMV status not recorded). Some clones in this sample may be carry-over from other donors' samples.

Notes on this clonotype: The junction departs from germline at one end; a sequencing error may be responsible. The rearrangement joins TRBV7-6 to TRBJ2-1, with 7 bases matching TRBD1. The CDR3 extends over 17 amino acids. Germline values: CDR1 SGHVS, CDR2 FNYEAQ. DNA for the CDR3: TGTGCCAGCAGCCCCGAAGTGGGACAGAGCGTCCACAATGGGCAGTTCTTC. Translation: CASSPEVGQSVHNGQFF. The full variable domain, in which reference TRBV7-6 and TRBJ2-1 provide the parts outside the CDR3, is GAGVSQSPRYKVTKRGQDVALRCDPISGHVSLYWYRQALGQGPEFLTYFNYEAQQDKSGLPNDRFSAERPEGSISTLTIQRTEQRDSAMYRCASSPEVGQSVHNGQFFGPGTRLTVL.

This clonotype was observed a single time. One end of the junction is discordant with germline, which a read error may explain. The chain employs TRBV27 and TRBJ2-3, with 12 positions matching TRBD2. CDR1 MNHEY and CDR2 SMNVEV come from the germline V gene (reference sequence). This CDR3 comprises 17 residues. The CDR3 coding sequence is TGTGCCAGCAGTTTAACGGGACTAGCGGGCTTCACAAATACGCAGTATTTT. Protein: CASSLTGLAGFTNTQYF.

This clonotype was detected only a few times. The genes are TRBV7-9 and TRBJ2-2, with D uncertain. V gave up 5 bases and J gave up 0 bases, with 10 bases separating them. This CDR3 is built from 15 residues. Germline CDR1 is SEHNR and CDR2 is FQNEAQ (reference sequence). Here the CDR3 DNA reads TGTGCCAGCAGCCACCAGACCGCGAACACCGGGGAGCTGTTTTTT. Amino acids: CASSHQTANTGELFF.

This clonotype has more than one count but fewer than ten. The V call is TRBV7-3, the J call TRBJ1-2, with TRBD1 matching over 9 bases. The V and J ends lost 5 bases and 0 bases, in that order; junction bases with no gene match: 7. This CDR3 spans 16 amino acids. Per the germline V gene, CDR1 is SGHTA and CDR2 is FQGTGA. In DNA form, the CDR3 reads TGTGCCAGCAGCGTGCGGGGACAGGGAACTAACTATGGCTACACCTTC. Translated: CASSVRGQGTNYGYTF.

This clonotype was recorded at least ten times. This chain connects TRBV28 to TRBJ2-5; either TRBD1 or TRBD2 may fit D (6 bases each). This CDR3 comprises 18 residues. V was clipped by 6 bases and J by 1 base, with 24 bases between them. Per the germline V gene, CDR1 is MDHEN and CDR2 is SYDVKM. CDR3 sequence: CASSSHEGGPPFQETQYF. Written as DNA, the CDR3 is TGTGCCAGCAGCTCCCATGAAGGGGGGCCCCCCTTCCAAGAGACCCAGTACTTC.

The CDR3 spells CASSLEWQLETQYF. In DNA form, the CDR3 reads TGTGCCAGCAGCTTGGAATGGCAGCTGGAGACCCAGTACTTC. The chain has TRBV5-6 and TRBJ2-5; D ambiguous. V dropped 0 bases and J dropped 5 bases, with 11 bases sitting between them. The CDR3 contains 14 residues. CDR1 is SGHDT, CDR2 YYEEEE, per germline.

The rearrangement joins TRBV10-3 to TRBJ2-1, with 12 bases that match TRBD2. CDR1 and CDR2 (germline): ENHRY, SYGVKD. The V gene end was trimmed by 0 bases and the J gene end by 7 bases; junction bases not matched to a gene: 7. This CDR3 is 17 amino acids long. CDR3: CAISESPSGGAMNEQFF. CDR3 DNA: TGTGCCATCAGTGAGTCGCCTAGCGGGGGGGCCATGAATGAGCAGTTCTTC.

The table lists this clonotype with a few counts. The V call is TRBV28, the J call TRBJ1-2; 9 bases map to TRBD1. From germline, CDR1 is MDHEN and CDR2 SYDVKM. Trimming removed 2 bases from V and 4 bases from J; junction bases left unmatched: 5. The CDR3 spans 15 residues. The CDR3 DNA is TGTGCCAGCAGTTTAGAGACAGGGGGAATCTATGGCTACACCTTC. It encodes CASSLETGGIYGYTF.

This clonotype was seen a handful of times. This chain uses TRBV12-3 or TRBV12-4 with TRBJ1-1; D is possibly TRBD1 (5 bases). CDR3 length: 13 residues. Trimming cost V 7 bases and J 0 bases, with 9 bases left between them. CDR3 protein: CASIGHLNTEAFF. CDR3 DNA sequence: TGTGCCAGCATCGGACACCTGAACACTGAAGCTTTCTTT.

This chain connects TRBV19 to TRBJ2-7; D gene uncertain. CDR1 and CDR2 from the germline V gene are LNHDA and SQIVND (reference sequence). V lost 5 bases and J 2 bases, leaving 7 bases between the germline ends. This CDR3 is built from 12 residues. In DNA, the CDR3 is TGTGCCAGTAGTGGAGATGCCTACGAGCAGTACTTC. Translating gives CASSGDAYEQYF.